This TCR beta chain is from a study of T cell changes during pregnancy in multiple sclerosis. The method was immunoSEQ multiplex PCR; TCRdb's version includes in-frame clones alone and lacks a portion of them. The sample includes tens of thousands of clones, roughly 94% of them seen just once. This sequence originates from a female donor with multiple sclerosis, enrolled in a pregnancy study. The input for sequencing was CD4+ T cells from peripheral blood mononuclear cells, taken after pregnancy.

The CDR3 DNA is TGTGCCAGCAGTTACGCTCCCTACTACGAGCAGTACTTC. Translation gives CASSYAPYYEQYF. V is TRBV6-5 and J is TRBJ2-5; D remains ambiguous. The end of the DNA fits TRBJ2-7 better, so the J call may be wrong. The CDR3 has 13 amino acids. The germline V gene has CDR1 MNHEY and CDR2 SVGAGI.